The clone carrying this T cell receptor (beta chain) was counted between two and nine times. Its target is not known. The data were obtained in a study of T cell repertoires in ileal Crohn's disease. The wider study: Thiopurines (around twelve) or anti-TNF agents (roughly 17) were given postoperatively to about half. General study points: Clonality above 26.8% at surgery always came with endoscopic recurrence.

The data were produced by immunoSEQ multiplex PCR, yet TCRdb's version contains in-frame clones alone and is incomplete. The top ten clones hold less than 20% of a sample with some 13,000 clones, just under 80% of them seen once. V lost 7 bases and J lost 1, with 11 bases in between. Germline values: CDR1 LNHDA, CDR2 SQIVND (reference sequence). The CDR3 covers 14 residues. The sequenced sample consisted of ileal tissue. The rearrangement joins TRBV19 to TRBJ1-5; D remains ambiguous. The source of this sequence is an adult with Crohn's disease. This CDR3 is CASKGETSNQPQHF. CDR3 nucleotide sequence: TGTGCCAGTAAAGGAGAAACGAGCAATCAGCCCCAGCATTTT. Combining the CDR3 with reference TRBV19 and TRBJ1-5 gives the whole variable domain DGGITQSPKYLFRKEGQNVTLSCEQNLNHDAMYWYRQDPGQGLRLIYYSQIVNDFQKGDIAEGYSVSREKKESFPLTVTSAQKNPTAFYLCASKGETSNQPQHFGDGTRLSIL.